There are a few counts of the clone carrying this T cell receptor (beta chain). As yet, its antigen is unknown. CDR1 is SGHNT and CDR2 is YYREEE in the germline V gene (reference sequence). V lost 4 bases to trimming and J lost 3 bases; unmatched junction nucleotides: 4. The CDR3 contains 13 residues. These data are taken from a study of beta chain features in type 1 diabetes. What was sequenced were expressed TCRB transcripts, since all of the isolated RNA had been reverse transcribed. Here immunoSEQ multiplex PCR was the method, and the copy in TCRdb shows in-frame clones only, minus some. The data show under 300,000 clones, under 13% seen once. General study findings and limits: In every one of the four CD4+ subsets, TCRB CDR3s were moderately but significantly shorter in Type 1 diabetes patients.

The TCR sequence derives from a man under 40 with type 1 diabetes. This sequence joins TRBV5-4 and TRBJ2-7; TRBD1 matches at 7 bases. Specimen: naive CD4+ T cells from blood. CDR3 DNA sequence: TGTGCCAGCAGCCGGGACAGAAACTACGAGCAGTACTTC. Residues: CASSRDRNYEQYF.